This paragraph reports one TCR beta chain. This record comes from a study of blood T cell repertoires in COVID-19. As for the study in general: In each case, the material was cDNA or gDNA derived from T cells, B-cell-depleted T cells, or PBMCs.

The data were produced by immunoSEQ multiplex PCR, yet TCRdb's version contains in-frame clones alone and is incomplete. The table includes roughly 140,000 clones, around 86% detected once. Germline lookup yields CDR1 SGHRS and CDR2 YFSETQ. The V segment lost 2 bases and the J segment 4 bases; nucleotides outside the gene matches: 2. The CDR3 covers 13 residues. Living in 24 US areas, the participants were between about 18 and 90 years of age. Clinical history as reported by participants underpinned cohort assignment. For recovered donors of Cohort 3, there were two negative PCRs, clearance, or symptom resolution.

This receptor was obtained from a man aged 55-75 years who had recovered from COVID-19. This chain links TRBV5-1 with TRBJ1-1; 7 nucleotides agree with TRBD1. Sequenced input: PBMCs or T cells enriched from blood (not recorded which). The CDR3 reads CASSFTGVTEAFF. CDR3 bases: TGCGCCAGCAGCTTTACAGGGGTCACTGAAGCTTTCTTT.